This T cell receptor beta chain was found in a study of control samples from healthy donors and cancer patients. Repertoires were generated with immunoSEQ multiplex PCR, while TCRdb's copy carries only in-frame clones and drops some. The sample lists about 250,000 clones, around 79% occurring once. CDR1 SGHDT and CDR2 YYEEEE come from the germline V gene. With 3 bases clipped from V and 1 base from J, the junction kept 3 bases outside the gene matches. The CDR3 consists of 15 residues. This clone occurred once. The sequenced sample consisted of PBMCs. This chain uses TRBV5-6 with TRBJ2-1; 8 positions match TRBD2. The sequence derives from an older woman with lung cancer. CDR3 sequence reads: CASSSSGGSYNEQFF. CDR3 sequence (DNA): TGTGCCAGCAGCTCTTCGGGAGGGTCCTACAATGAGCAGTTCTTC.